These T cell receptor beta chains were read from a single sample in a study of Ad26.COV2.S vaccination and SARS-CoV-2 variants. Sequencing was performed with immunoSEQ multiplex PCR; in TCRdb, only in-frame clones are kept and a portion is missing. This table holds approximately 340,000 clones, about 90% found once. The material sequenced was peripheral blood, taken after recovery from COVID-19. The receptor set was obtained from a human donor who had recovered from COVID-19. Both conserved end residues are part of each CDR3. Fields, in order: J gene, clone size, V gene, D gene, CDR3 DNA, CDR3 protein. D genes are given only for firm matches. Part of the rows lack a size; the others show once, few, many or a class for expanded clones.

j_gene: TRBJ2-3; abundance: -; v_gene: TRBV18; d_gene: TRBD2; CDR3nt: TGTGCCAGCTCACCACCCAGCACTAGCGGGGGCACAGATACGCAGTATTTT; CDR3aa: CASSPPSTSGGTDTQYF
j_gene: TRBJ1-4; abundance: -; v_gene: TRBV12-5; d_gene: TRBD1; CDR3nt: TGTGCTAGTGGTTCCACTGACAGGGAAACTAATGAAAAACTGTTTTTT; CDR3aa: CASGSTDRETNEKLFF
j_gene: TRBJ1-2; abundance: -; v_gene: TRBV9; d_gene: -; CDR3nt: TGTGCCAGCAGCGTAGGCGTGGGAGGCTACACCTTC; CDR3aa: CASSVGVGGYTF
j_gene: TRBJ2-2; abundance: once; v_gene: TRBV5-1; d_gene: TRBD1; CDR3nt: TGCGCCAGCAGGCCGGGACAGGGGAACACCGGGGAGCTGTTTTTT; CDR3aa: CASRPGQGNTGELFF
j_gene: TRBJ2-1; abundance: -; v_gene: TRBV3-1/TRBV3-2; d_gene: -; CDR3nt: TGTGCCAGCAGCCACGAAGGGGGGGGAGATGAGCAGTTCTTC; CDR3aa: CASSHEGGGDEQFF
j_gene: TRBJ2-7; abundance: -; v_gene: TRBV5-6; d_gene: -; CDR3nt: TGTGCCAGCAGCGCAAGCTCGGACGAGCAGTACTTC; CDR3aa: CASSASSDEQYF
j_gene: TRBJ1-1; abundance: -; v_gene: TRBV12-3/TRBV12-4; d_gene: -; CDR3nt: TGTGCCAGCAGCCAGAGACGGAACACTGAAGCTTTCTTT; CDR3aa: CASSQRRNTEAFF
j_gene: TRBJ2-5; abundance: -; v_gene: TRBV7-2; d_gene: TRBD2; CDR3nt: TGTGCCAGCAGCTCTACTAGCGGGGGGGCAGAGACCCAGTACTTC; CDR3aa: CASSSTSGGAETQYF
j_gene: TRBJ1-1; abundance: once; v_gene: TRBV10-1; d_gene: -; CDR3nt: TGCGCCAGCAGTGTCTACCGGGATACTGAAGCTTTCTTT; CDR3aa: CASSVYRDTEAFF
j_gene: TRBJ2-7; abundance: -; v_gene: TRBV19; d_gene: -; CDR3nt: TGTGCCAGTAGTACATCGGCCGAGCAGTACTTC; CDR3aa: CASSTSAEQYF
j_gene: TRBJ1-5; abundance: once; v_gene: TRBV18; d_gene: -; CDR3nt: TGTGCCAGCTCACCTGCGGAGGGTCAGCCCCAGCATTTT; CDR3aa: CASSPAEGQPQHF
j_gene: TRBJ2-3; abundance: -; v_gene: TRBV3-1/TRBV3-2; d_gene: -; CDR3nt: TGTGCCAGCAGCCAACAAACTAGCACAGATACGCAGTATTTT; CDR3aa: CASSQQTSTDTQYF
j_gene: TRBJ1-2; abundance: -; v_gene: TRBV9; d_gene: -; CDR3nt: TGTGCCAGCAGCGTAGCCCACCGGGCCGGGGAATATGGCTACACCTTC; CDR3aa: CASSVAHRAGEYGYTF
j_gene: TRBJ2-3; abundance: -; v_gene: TRBV2; d_gene: -; CDR3nt: TGTGCCACCGCGGACTCTCCCTGGGGCACAGATACGCAGTATTTT; CDR3aa: CATADSPWGTDTQYF
j_gene: TRBJ2-3; abundance: -; v_gene: TRBV29-1; d_gene: -; CDR3nt: TGCAGCGTTGAAGCTAGCCCCAGGAGCACAGATACGCAGTATTTT; CDR3aa: CSVEASPRSTDTQYF
j_gene: TRBJ2-1; abundance: -; v_gene: TRBV12-3/TRBV12-4; d_gene: -; CDR3nt: TGTGCCAGTACGCTCGGGACCATTAATGAGCAGTTCTTC; CDR3aa: CASTLGTINEQFF
j_gene: TRBJ1-2; abundance: few; v_gene: TRBV12-3/TRBV12-4; d_gene: -; CDR3nt: TGTGCCAGCAGTCGACATCCCTATGGCTACACCTTC; CDR3aa: CASSRHPYGYTF
j_gene: TRBJ1-3; abundance: once; v_gene: TRBV6-6; d_gene: -; CDR3nt: TGTGCCAGCAGACAGGGTTCAGGAAACACCATATATTTT; CDR3aa: CASRQGSGNTIYF
j_gene: TRBJ2-6; abundance: -; v_gene: TRBV5-1; d_gene: -; CDR3nt: TGCGCCAGCAGCTTGGCGGTAGGGGGACTGGTGTCCAACGTCCTGACTTTC; CDR3aa: CASSLAVGGLVSNVLTF
j_gene: TRBJ2-1; abundance: -; v_gene: TRBV4-1; d_gene: -; CDR3nt: TGCGCCAGCAGCCAGGGGCAGGCGTACAATGAGCAGTTCTTC; CDR3aa: CASSQGQAYNEQFF
j_gene: TRBJ1-5; abundance: -; v_gene: TRBV5-3; d_gene: -; CDR3nt: TGTGCCAGAAGCTTGAGCGCCCGCGGACGCAGGGAGGGGCAGCCCCAGCATTTT; CDR3aa: CARSLSARGRREGQPQHF
j_gene: TRBJ1-2; abundance: -; v_gene: TRBV11-2; d_gene: TRBD1; CDR3nt: TGTGCCAGCAGCTTCCCGACAGGGGGCATAAGGAGAGGTGGCTACACCTTC; CDR3aa: CASSFPTGGIRRGGYTF
j_gene: TRBJ1-4; abundance: -; v_gene: TRBV29-1; d_gene: -; CDR3nt: TGCAGCGTTCGACAGATTGGGGAAAAACTGTTTTTT; CDR3aa: CSVRQIGEKLFF
j_gene: TRBJ1-4; abundance: -; v_gene: TRBV27; d_gene: TRBD1; CDR3nt: TGTGCCAGCAGTTTATCGGGACAGGTGGGGGGAAAACTGTTTTTT; CDR3aa: CASSLSGQVGGKLFF
j_gene: TRBJ1-2; abundance: once; v_gene: TRBV10-2; d_gene: -; CDR3nt: TGCGCCAGCAGCCGGGACCCCCCATCGGGCTACACCTTC; CDR3aa: CASSRDPPSGYTF
j_gene: TRBJ2-7; abundance: -; v_gene: TRBV1; d_gene: -; CDR3nt: TGCACCAGCAGGACCCCCATCGGGAGCGGGGGACACGAGCAGTACTTC; CDR3aa: CTSRTPIGSGGHEQYF
j_gene: TRBJ1-1; abundance: -; v_gene: TRBV5-6; d_gene: -; CDR3nt: TGTGCCAGCAGCTCCCAGCGGAACACTGAAGCTTTCTTT; CDR3aa: CASSSQRNTEAFF
j_gene: TRBJ2-3; abundance: -; v_gene: TRBV6-1; d_gene: -; CDR3nt: TGTGCCAGCAGTGAAAAAACAGGGTTCGCAGATACGCAGTATTTT; CDR3aa: CASSEKTGFADTQYF
j_gene: TRBJ2-2; abundance: few; v_gene: TRBV7-3; d_gene: -; CDR3nt: TGTGCCAGCGGCCACCAGTCCGGGGAGCTGTTTTTT; CDR3aa: CASGHQSGELFF
j_gene: TRBJ2-7; abundance: -; v_gene: TRBV18; d_gene: -; CDR3nt: TGTGCCAGCTCACCAGACAGATTTTCCTACGAGCAGTACTTC; CDR3aa: CASSPDRFSYEQYF
j_gene: TRBJ2-1; abundance: -; v_gene: TRBV18; d_gene: -; CDR3nt: TGTGCCAGCTCACCCGACTACCCTTACAATGAGCAGTTCTTC; CDR3aa: CASSPDYPYNEQFF
j_gene: TRBJ2-7; abundance: once; v_gene: TRBV2; d_gene: -; CDR3nt: TGTGCCAGCAGTGGTCGGGGCGATATCTACGAGCAGTACTTC; CDR3aa: CASSGRGDIYEQYF
j_gene: TRBJ1-2; abundance: -; v_gene: TRBV19; d_gene: -; CDR3nt: TGTGCCAGTATAGGGTCCGGGGACTATGGCTACACCTTC; CDR3aa: CASIGSGDYGYTF
j_gene: TRBJ1-4; abundance: -; v_gene: TRBV7-8; d_gene: TRBD1; CDR3nt: TGTGCCAGCAGCACAAGCCCAGGGGGAGGTGAAAAACTGTTTTTT; CDR3aa: CASSTSPGGGEKLFF
j_gene: TRBJ2-5; abundance: -; v_gene: TRBV5-1; d_gene: TRBD1; CDR3nt: TGCGCCAGCAGCTTCCGGGACAGGAAAGAGACCCAGTACTTC; CDR3aa: CASSFRDRKETQYF
j_gene: TRBJ1-1; abundance: -; v_gene: TRBV3-1/TRBV3-2; d_gene: -; CDR3nt: TGTGCCAGCAGCCGTGGACGGGGAAATACTGAAGCTTTCTTT; CDR3aa: CASSRGRGNTEAFF
j_gene: TRBJ2-5; abundance: once; v_gene: TRBV5-6; d_gene: -; CDR3nt: TGTGCCAGCAGCTTGGCAATAGCGGACCAAGAGACCCAGTACTTC; CDR3aa: CASSLAIADQETQYF
j_gene: TRBJ2-3; abundance: -; v_gene: TRBV7-8; d_gene: TRBD2; CDR3nt: TGTGCCAGCAGCTCCCAGCGGGGGGTCACAGATACGCAGTATTTT; CDR3aa: CASSSQRGVTDTQYF
j_gene: TRBJ2-7; abundance: -; v_gene: TRBV7-6; d_gene: TRBD1; CDR3nt: TGTGCCAGCAGCTTAAATTGGGGACAGCCCTACGAGCAGTACTTC; CDR3aa: CASSLNWGQPYEQYF
j_gene: TRBJ1-1; abundance: -; v_gene: TRBV19; d_gene: -; CDR3nt: TGTGCCAGTAGTATAAGGGGGATCGGCACTGAAGCTTTCTTT; CDR3aa: CASSIRGIGTEAFF
j_gene: TRBJ1-1; abundance: -; v_gene: TRBV10-1; d_gene: TRBD1; CDR3nt: TGCGCCAGCAGTGACCGCGGGACAGGGGCTTTCTTT; CDR3aa: CASSDRGTGAFF
j_gene: TRBJ1-3; abundance: -; v_gene: TRBV18; d_gene: -; CDR3nt: TGTGCCAGCTCACCACCGTCAGGGTCTGGAAACACCATATATTTT; CDR3aa: CASSPPSGSGNTIYF
j_gene: TRBJ2-1; abundance: -; v_gene: TRBV2; d_gene: -; CDR3nt: TGTGCCAGCAGTGGTACCGTAAGCTCCTACAATGAGCAGTTCTTC; CDR3aa: CASSGTVSSYNEQFF
j_gene: TRBJ1-1; abundance: -; v_gene: TRBV5-1; d_gene: -; CDR3nt: TGCGCCAGCAGCTTGGGAGCAGGGGTTAGCACTGAAGCTTTCTTT; CDR3aa: CASSLGAGVSTEAFF
j_gene: TRBJ1-3; abundance: -; v_gene: TRBV7-8; d_gene: -; CDR3nt: TGTGCCAGCAGCTCGTATTATAGCTCTGGAAACACCATATATTTT; CDR3aa: CASSSYYSSGNTIYF
j_gene: TRBJ2-1; abundance: -; v_gene: TRBV11-2; d_gene: TRBD2; CDR3nt: TGTGCCAGCAGAGCACTAGCGGGGGGCTCCAATGAGCAGTTCTTC; CDR3aa: CASRALAGGSNEQFF
j_gene: TRBJ1-2; abundance: -; v_gene: TRBV27; d_gene: TRBD1; CDR3nt: TGTGCCAGCAGTGAGCGACAGGGGGCCTTCTTCTATGGCTACACCTTC; CDR3aa: CASSERQGAFFYGYTF
j_gene: TRBJ1-5; abundance: -; v_gene: TRBV6-1; d_gene: -; CDR3nt: TGTGCCAGCAGTGAGCAGGTCAATCAGCCCCAGCATTTT; CDR3aa: CASSEQVNQPQHF
j_gene: TRBJ2-5; abundance: -; v_gene: TRBV5-1; d_gene: TRBD2; CDR3nt: TGCGCCAGCAGCTTAAAGACTAGCGGGGGGGCCGTCGAAGAGACCCAGTACTTC; CDR3aa: CASSLKTSGGAVEETQYF